This T cell receptor beta chain was retrieved from a study of shared clonotypes between healthy human individuals. Study outcomes and limitations: The study drew on few donors, limiting represented genetic and exposure-history diversity. Richness estimates generally favored naive over memory subsets.

Using immunoSEQ multiplex PCR, the repertoire was profiled, and TCRdb retains in-frame clones only, with some absent. The table records hundreds of thousands of clones, roughly 73% of them present only once. The CDR3 is 15 amino acids. The V and J ends lost 3 bases and 5 bases, in that order; junction bases with no gene match: 7. Germline CDR1 is KGHSH and CDR2 is LQKENI. Regarding this clone: Its antigen is currently unknown.

The chain links TRBV18 to TRBJ1-5; the match to TRBD1 covers 7 bases. Sequenced: memory CD4+ T cells sorted from blood. Subset given: CD45RA-negative fraction. This clonotype was sampled from a young woman in good health. CDR3 coding DNA: TGTGCCAGCTCACCCCAGACAGGGAACGATCAGCCCCAGCATTTT. Translation gives CASSPQTGNDQPQHF.